The clone carrying this TCR beta chain was picked up many times. The antigen remains undetermined. This entry belongs to a study of CD8 T cells in ankylosing spondylitis. Notes on the study in general: Disease-linked clones reportedly concentrated significantly in matched ankylosing spondylitis synovial fluid. In ankylosing spondylitis blood, a motif of seven or eight highly homologous TCR beta variants appeared characteristic.

The CDR3 has 15 residues. V was trimmed by 6 bases and J by 1 base, leaving 14 bases between them. TCRdb reanalysed the 5' RACE reads using MiXCR and keeps one entry per CDR3 protein. The sample includes over 100,000 distinct CDR3 sequences, about an eighth of them seen just once. Sequencing used blood, either unsorted or a sorted T cell fraction (not recorded which). This sequence was found in a female donor with ankylosing spondylitis or in good health (not recorded which). V usage is TRBV12-3 or TRBV12-4 and J usage is TRBJ2-3; D call uncertain. CDR3 sequence: CASRFAPAGTDTQYF. The CDR3 region has the DNA TGTGCCAGCAGGTTCGCCCCGGCTGGCACAGATACGCAGTATTTT.